The clone carrying this T cell receptor beta chain was seen at least ten times. Antigen: not known. Deletions cut 2 bases from V and 0 bases from J, with 17 bases between. The CDR3 extends over 18 amino acids. Germline values: CDR1 MDHEN, CDR2 SYDVKM. The sample is drawn from a study of T-cell memory formation after mild COVID-19. Study in general: Largely donor-specific TCR clusters were found. Findings and caveats of the study: For contracting clones, CD4+ ones sat mainly in CM and EM, CD8+ in EMRA. Day 15 to 85 contracting clones showed balanced CD4/CD8; later expanders leaned CD4+.

A 5'RACE reaction primed in the constant segment made cDNA libraries of TCR alpha and TCR beta, and these carried sample barcodes and UMIs. Each CDR3 protein is one row after TCRdb ran MiXCR on the 5' RACE reads. This table has about 400,000 distinct CDR3 sequences, roughly 14% appearing once. The sequenced sample consisted of PBMCs or a T cell subset sorted from them (not recorded which). The sequence was collected from a man aged 18 to 35 who had mild COVID-19 (a few samples of this study predate the infection). Cell type and time point are not known. This chain links TRBV28 with TRBJ2-1; a possible D gene is TRBD2 (6 bases). The CDR3 DNA reads TGTGCCAGCAGTTTACTATCCGGAGGGAGTCCCTCCTACAATGAGCAGTTCTTC. The encoded protein is CASSLLSGGSPSYNEQFF.